What follows are 26 T cell receptor beta chains derived from one specimen sequenced in a study of blood T cells in healthy people across ages. A second PCR of about 7 to 12 cycles used a sample-barcoded 5' primer and a J-beta primer mix. TCRdb itself ran the 5' RACE reads through MiXCR, one entry per CDR3 protein. There are hundreds of thousands of distinct CDR3 sequences in the sample; around 48% occur only once, and approximately 32% lies in the top ten. The specimen sequenced was blood. These receptors were collected from a woman aged 55-70 years in good health.

This chain connects TRBV18 to TRBJ2-7, with TRBD1 as a possible D gene (6 bases). CDR3 length: 16 amino acids. Germline values: CDR1 KGHSH, CDR2 LQKENI. The germline V and J ends were trimmed by 6 bases and 0 bases, with 18 bases remaining between them. DNA for the CDR3: TGTGCCAGCTCCGGGACACTCTCTGAAAGCTCCTACGAGCAGTACTTC. This gives the protein CASSGTLSESSYEQYF.

J is TRBJ2-3 and V is TRBV7-2; TRBD2 matches 11 bases. Looked up from germline, CDR1 is SGHTA and CDR2 is FQGNSA. The CDR3 totals 15 residues. With 3 bases clipped from V and 3 bases from J, the junction kept 2 bases outside the gene matches. The CDR3 nucleotides read TGTGCCAGCAGCTTCACTAGCGGGAGAACAGATACGCAGTATTTT. It yields the protein CASSFTSGRTDTQYF.

This clonotype occurred a few times. The J gene is TRBJ1-1, the V gene TRBV12-3 or TRBV12-4; 8 nucleotides agree with TRBD1. The ends lost 6 bases at V and 1 base at J; junction bases unmatched: 7. The CDR3 length is 15 residues. The CDR3 spells CASSRRQGPNTEAFF. DNA for the CDR3: TGTGCCAGCAGCCGCCGACAGGGGCCGAACACTGAAGCTTTCTTT.

J is TRBJ1-5 and V is TRBV6-2 or TRBV6-3, with D possibly TRBD1 on 5 matching bases. V lost 6 bases to trimming and J lost 0 bases, with 30 bases between them. The germline V gene has CDR1 MNHEY and CDR2 SVGEGT. The CDR3 loop spans 21 amino acids. The CDR3 DNA is TGTGCCAGCAGCAACAGGTTTGAGGTGTGGGTCCCTGGGGATAGCAATCAGCCCCAGCATTTT. Encoded protein: CASSNRFEVWVPGDSNQPQHF.

There are a few counts of this clonotype. This chain connects TRBV6-5 to TRBJ2-3; 12 positions agree with TRBD2. CDR3 length equals 15 residues. The V gene's germline CDR1 is MNHEY and CDR2 SVGAGI. The V segment lost 4 bases and the J segment 5 bases; nucleotides outside the gene matches: 4. CDR3 loop: CASSSSGRAGDTQYF. CDR3 bases: TGTGCCAGCAGTTCTAGCGGGAGGGCCGGAGATACGCAGTATTTT.

The V gene is TRBV6-5, the J gene TRBJ2-3, with TRBD2 matching over 7 bases. Germline V gene lookup returns CDR1 MNHEY and CDR2 SVGAGI. This CDR3 is 16 amino acids long. The trim removed 4 bases at V and 0 bases at J, leaving 7 bases unmatched. The CDR3 DNA sequence: TGTGCCAGCAGTTCTTGGGGAGGGGATAGCACAGATACGCAGTATTTT. This codes for CASSSWGGDSTDTQYF.

This clonotype was found a few times. J is TRBJ2-4 and V is TRBV11-1, with a weak D call TRBD1 (6 bases). CDR1 is SGHAT and CDR2 is FQDESV in the germline V gene (reference sequence). The CDR3 runs 16 residues. Trimming pared 5 bases from V and 3 bases from J, leaving 17 bases between. This CDR3 reads CASSVFGGGGKNIQYF. The CDR3 coding sequence is TGTGCCAGCAGCGTGTTTGGGGGCGGAGGCAAAAACATTCAGTACTTC.

The rearrangement links TRBV9 to TRBJ2-5, with D possibly TRBD2 on 6 matching bases. Trimming took off 0 bases at V and 11 bases at J, with 20 bases between the two ends. Germline V gene data show CDR1 as SGDLS and CDR2 as YYNGEE. The CDR3 length is 15 residues. CDR3 in amino acids: CASSVAGGGIDEQYF. The CDR3 nucleotides are TGTGCCAGCAGCGTAGCGGGTGGGGGGATCGATGAGCAGTACTTC.

The rearrangement uses TRBV4-3 and TRBJ2-3; D is possibly TRBD2 (6 bases). Germline loops: CDR1 LGHNA, CDR2 YSLEER. The CDR3 has 17 residues. V was trimmed by 0 bases and J by 6 bases, leaving 19 bases between them. The CDR3 nucleotides are TGCGCCAGCAGCCAAGACTGTACCCAAGGAGGGGTGGATACGCAGTATTTT. Protein: CASSQDCTQGGVDTQYF.

This chain links TRBV20-1 with TRBJ2-1; 8 bases fit TRBD1. The J call may be wrong; the DNA end is better matched by TRBJ2-7. This CDR3 comprises 15 residues. Per the germline V gene, CDR1 is DFQATT and CDR2 is SNEGSKA (reference sequence). In nucleotides, the CDR3 is TGCAGTGCTAGAGATCCCAGGGGGCTTCACAATGAGCAGTACTTC. It translates to CSARDPRGLHNEQYF.

The table lists this clonotype with a count of one. A junction boundary mismatches the germline segment, possibly from a read error. The chain has TRBV9 and TRBJ2-3, with a weak D call TRBD1 (5 bases). CDR1 is SGDLS and CDR2 is YYNGEE in the germline V gene. The CDR3 spans 15 residues. CDR3 nucleotide sequence: TGTACCAGCAGCGCATTAGGGGTGAACACAGATACGCAGTATTTT. This encodes CTSSALGVNTDTQYF. The entire variable domain, with the rest obtained from reference TRBV9 and TRBJ2-3, is as follows: DSGVTQTPKHLITATGQRVTLRCSPRSGDLSVYWYQQSLDQGLQFLIQYYNGEERAKGNILERFSAQQFPDLHSELNLSSLELGDSALYFCTSSALGVNTDTQYFGPGTRLTVL.

In this sample, this clonotype turned up a few times. The V and J genes are TRBV9 and TRBJ2-5; D perhaps matches TRBD2 (5 bases). The germline V gene has CDR1 SGDLS and CDR2 YYNGEE. The V and J ends lost 0 bases and 5 bases respectively, with 14 bases between them. This CDR3 is built from 15 residues. Written as DNA, the CDR3 is TGTGCCAGCAGCGTAGTTGTGGGAGCTTTTGAGACCCAGTACTTC. The encoded protein is CASSVVVGAFETQYF.

This clonotype came up a few times. This may be a read error, as it is one base from a much larger clone. V usage is TRBV29-1 and J usage is TRBJ2-1, with TRBD2 matching over 10 bases. CDR1 is SQVTM and CDR2 is ANQGSEA in the germline V gene. This CDR3 is 11 amino acids long. V was clipped by 7 bases and J by 15 bases; unmatched bases: 9. This chain's CDR3 is CSGAAGGGLFF. The CDR3 DNA is TGCAGCGGTGCAGCGGGAGGGGGGCTGTTCTTC.

This clonotype was recorded only once. The DNA of the CDR3 is TGCGCCAGCAGCTCGGGGGACCAAGAGACCCAGTACTTC. It codes for CASSSGDQETQYF. This sequence joins TRBV5-1 and TRBJ2-5; D may be TRBD2 (6 bases). The CDR3 has 13 amino acids. Trimming removed 3 bases from V and 0 bases from J, with 6 bases in between. Germline lookup yields CDR1 SGHRS and CDR2 YFSETQ.

The chain has TRBV28 and TRBJ1-6, with TRBD1 matching over 10 bases. V lost 1 base, J lost 7 bases, and 1 base stayed unmatched. Germline CDR1 and CDR2: MDHEN and SYDVKM. This CDR3 has 15 residues. The CDR3 coding sequence is TGTGCCAGCAGTTTATCGGGACAGGGGAATTCACCCCTCCACTTT. Translation gives CASSLSGQGNSPLHF.

This clonotype was observed a single time. At one boundary the junction diverges from the germline segment, which might be a read error. The V gene is TRBV6-1, the J gene TRBJ1-2, with unresolved D. Germline assignment: CDR1 MNHNS and CDR2 SASEGT. This CDR3 contains 12 residues. Here the CDR3 DNA reads TGTGCCGGCAGTGAAGCGCTTCGTGGCTACACCTTC. Protein sequence: CAGSEALRGYTF.

This clonotype was picked up many times. The genes are TRBV28 and TRBJ2-7, with no clear D. V gave up 3 bases and J gave up 0 bases, with 12 bases separating them. The CDR3 is 15 amino acids. From germline, CDR1 is MDHEN and CDR2 SYDVKM. CDR3 in DNA: TGTGCCAGCAGTTTTGAGACACTACGCTCCTACGAGCAGTACTTC. This codes for CASSFETLRSYEQYF.

This clonotype was detected many times. J is TRBJ2-7 and V is TRBV27; TRBD2 aligns across 8 bases. Trimming took 7 bases from V and 3 from J; bases not matched to a gene: 11. There are 15 residues in the CDR3. Germline V gives CDR1 MNHEY, CDR2 SMNVEV (reference sequence). CDR3 nucleotide sequence: TGTGCCAGCAACCCACGGGGACTAGTGGGCTACGAGCAGTACTTC. As protein: CASNPRGLVGYEQYF.

The table lists this clonotype with many counts. A read error may produce the germline difference seen at one junction end. This chain joins TRBV7-2 and TRBJ1-1, with a weak D call TRBD1 (5 bases). Germline V gene data show CDR1 as SGHTA and CDR2 as FQGNSA. The CDR3 is 15 amino acids. The CDR3 here is CASTLSPGEDTEAFF. The CDR3 bases are TGTGCCAGCACCTTATCGCCGGGGGAGGACACTGAAGCTTTCTTT. The full variable domain, completed using reference TRBV7-2 and TRBJ1-1, is GAGVSQSPSNKVTEKGKDVELRCDPISGHTALYWYRQSLGQGLEFLIYFQGNSAPDKSGLPSDRFSAERTGGSVSTLTIQRTQQEDSAVYLCASTLSPGEDTEAFFGQGTRLTVV.

A few counts support this clonotype. The chain joins TRBV4-3 to TRBJ2-7, with 7 bases aligning to TRBD1. After removal of 0 bases from V and 2 bases from J, the junction contained 7 bases not matched to a gene. Germline CDR1 and CDR2: LGHNA and YSLEER. This CDR3 has 16 residues. DNA for the CDR3: TGCGCCAGCAGCCAAGATTTCCGACAGGGACCCTACGAGCAGTACTTC. This translates into CASSQDFRQGPYEQYF.

The chain couples TRBV20-1 to TRBJ2-5; perhaps TRBD1 as D (6 bases). V was cut by 0 bases and J by 3 bases, with 14 bases left in between. Germline CDR1 reads DFQATT; CDR2 reads SNEGSKA (reference sequence). The CDR3 is 15 residues long. The CDR3 spells CSARESGRGEETQYF. CDR3 nucleotide sequence: TGCAGTGCTAGAGAATCGGGCAGGGGAGAAGAGACCCAGTACTTC.

The gene calls are TRBV20-1 and TRBJ1-2; 8 bases are shared with TRBD1. The V segment lost 1 base and the J segment 4 bases; nucleotides outside the gene matches: 11. Germline CDR1 and CDR2: DFQATT and SNEGSKA (reference sequence). This CDR3 is built from 16 residues. The CDR3 region is CSARAAGGGSFYGYTF. Written as DNA, the CDR3 is TGCAGTGCTAGAGCTGCAGGGGGCGGGAGTTTCTATGGCTACACCTTC.

The chain recombines TRBV5-1 with TRBJ2-1; perhaps TRBD2 as D (6 bases). This CDR3 has 15 amino acids. Germline CDR1 SGHRS, CDR2 YFSETQ. V was shortened by 3 bases and J by 8 bases, with 18 bases between the two germline ends. The CDR3 spells CASSSSAGSPYEQFF. The CDR3 coding sequence is TGCGCCAGCAGCTCCTCTGCCGGGAGCCCTTATGAGCAGTTCTTC.

The CDR3 loop reads CASSPRDRAPFLSYEQYF. DNA for the CDR3: TGTGCCAGCAGTCCACGGGACAGGGCTCCTTTCCTCTCCTACGAGCAGTACTTC. The chain links TRBV28 to TRBJ2-7, with TRBD1 identical over 9 bases. The CDR3 sequence is 18 residues long. V trimming: 5 bases; J trimming: 0 bases; junction bases outside the gene matches: 14. CDR1 and CDR2 from the germline V gene are MDHEN and SYDVKM.

This rearrangement joins TRBV7-2 to TRBJ2-5; no clear D. The CDR3 sequence is 16 residues long. Per germline, CDR1 SGHTA and CDR2 FQGNSA. Trimming took off 2 bases at V and 7 bases at J, with 20 bases between the two ends. This chain's CDR3 is CASSLYSNWIVVTQYF. The CDR3 coding sequence is TGTGCCAGCAGCTTATACTCGAACTGGATCGTTGTGACCCAGTACTTC.

V and J are TRBV3-1 and TRBJ2-3; 9 nucleotides match TRBD2. The germline V gene has CDR1 LGHDT and CDR2 YNNKEL (reference sequence). The CDR3 has 15 residues. The ends lost 6 bases at V and 6 bases at J; junction bases unmatched: 10. This CDR3 is CASRRQGLAVDTQYF. CDR3 sequence (DNA): TGTGCCAGCAGACGACAGGGACTAGCAGTTGATACGCAGTATTTT.